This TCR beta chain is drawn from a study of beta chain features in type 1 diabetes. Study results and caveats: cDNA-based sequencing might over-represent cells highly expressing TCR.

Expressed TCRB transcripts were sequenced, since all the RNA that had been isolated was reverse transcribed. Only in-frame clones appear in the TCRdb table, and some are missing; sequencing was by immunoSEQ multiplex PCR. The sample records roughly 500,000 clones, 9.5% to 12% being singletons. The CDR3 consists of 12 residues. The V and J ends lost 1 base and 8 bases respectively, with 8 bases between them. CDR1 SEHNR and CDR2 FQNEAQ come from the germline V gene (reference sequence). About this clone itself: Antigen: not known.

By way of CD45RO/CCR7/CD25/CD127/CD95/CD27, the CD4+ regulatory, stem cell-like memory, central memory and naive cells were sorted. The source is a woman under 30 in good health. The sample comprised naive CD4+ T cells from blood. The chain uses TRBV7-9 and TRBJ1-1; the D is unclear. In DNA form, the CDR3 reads TGTGCCAGCAGCTTAGTGAGGCCCGAAGCTTTCTTT. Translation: CASSLVRPEAFF.